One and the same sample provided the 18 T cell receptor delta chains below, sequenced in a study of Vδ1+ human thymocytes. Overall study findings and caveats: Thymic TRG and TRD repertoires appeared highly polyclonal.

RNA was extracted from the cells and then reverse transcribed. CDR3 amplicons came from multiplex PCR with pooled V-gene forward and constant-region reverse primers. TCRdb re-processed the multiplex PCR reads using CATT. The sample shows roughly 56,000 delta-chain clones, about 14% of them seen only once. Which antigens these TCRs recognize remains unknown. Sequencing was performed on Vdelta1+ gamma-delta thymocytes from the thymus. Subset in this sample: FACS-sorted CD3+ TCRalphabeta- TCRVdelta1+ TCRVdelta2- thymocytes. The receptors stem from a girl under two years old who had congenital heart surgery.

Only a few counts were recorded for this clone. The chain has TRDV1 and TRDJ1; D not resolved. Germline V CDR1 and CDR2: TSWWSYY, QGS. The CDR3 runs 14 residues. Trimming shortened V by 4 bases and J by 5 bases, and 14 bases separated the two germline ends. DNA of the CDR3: TGTGCTCTTGGGGCCCGGATTATTGAGGATAAACTCATCTTT. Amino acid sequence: CALGARIIEDKLIF.

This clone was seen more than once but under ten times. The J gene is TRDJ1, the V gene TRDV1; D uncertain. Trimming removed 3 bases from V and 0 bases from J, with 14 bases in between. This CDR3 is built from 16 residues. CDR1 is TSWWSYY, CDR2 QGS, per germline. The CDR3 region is CALGDSTDLYTDKLIF. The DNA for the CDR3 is TGTGCTCTTGGGGACTCCACGGACCTATACACCGATAAACTCATCTTT.

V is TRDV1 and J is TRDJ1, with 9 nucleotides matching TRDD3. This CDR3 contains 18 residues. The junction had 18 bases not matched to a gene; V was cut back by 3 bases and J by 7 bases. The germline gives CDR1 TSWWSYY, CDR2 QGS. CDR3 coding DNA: TGTGCTCTTGGGGATCCGTTCGTCGTACGGGGGATACAAGGTAAACTCATCTTT. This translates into CALGDPFVVRGIQGKLIF.

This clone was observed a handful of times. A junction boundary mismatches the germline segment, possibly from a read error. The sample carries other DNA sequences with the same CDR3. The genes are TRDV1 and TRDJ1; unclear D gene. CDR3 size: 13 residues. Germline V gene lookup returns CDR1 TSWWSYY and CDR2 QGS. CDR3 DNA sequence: TGTGCTCTTGGGAGACGTCAAACCGATAAGCTCATCTTT. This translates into CALGRRQTDKLIF.

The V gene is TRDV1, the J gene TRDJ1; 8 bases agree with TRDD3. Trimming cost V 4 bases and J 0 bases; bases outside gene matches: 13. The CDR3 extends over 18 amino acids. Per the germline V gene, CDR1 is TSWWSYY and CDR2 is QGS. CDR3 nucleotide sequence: TGTGCTCTTGGGGCTTACGTACTGGGGGCTGCATACACCGATAAACTCATCTTT. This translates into CALGAYVLGAAYTDKLIF.

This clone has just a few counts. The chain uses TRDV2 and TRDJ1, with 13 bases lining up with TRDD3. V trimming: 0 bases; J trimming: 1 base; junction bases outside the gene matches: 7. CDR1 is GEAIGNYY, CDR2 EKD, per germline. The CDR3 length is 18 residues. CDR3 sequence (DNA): TGTGCCTGTGACACCGAAACTGGGGGATACGAGTGCACCGATAAACTCATCTTT. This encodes CACDTETGGYECTDKLIF.

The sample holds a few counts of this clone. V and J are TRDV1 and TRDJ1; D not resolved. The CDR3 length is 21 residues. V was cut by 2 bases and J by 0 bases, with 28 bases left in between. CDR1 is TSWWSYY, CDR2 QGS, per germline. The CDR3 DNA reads TGTGCTCTTGGGGAAGTCGGCCCCGTACAGGAACTACCTAGGTACACCGATAAACTCATCTTT. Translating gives CALGEVGPVQELPRYTDKLIF.

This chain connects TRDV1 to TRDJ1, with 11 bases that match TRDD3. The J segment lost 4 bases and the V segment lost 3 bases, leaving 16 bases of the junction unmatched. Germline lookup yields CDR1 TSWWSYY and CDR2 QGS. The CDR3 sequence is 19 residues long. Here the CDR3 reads CALGEPSELGDIEGDKLIF. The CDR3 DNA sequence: TGTGCTCTTGGGGAGCCCTCAGAACTGGGGGATATTGAGGGCGATAAACTCATCTTT.

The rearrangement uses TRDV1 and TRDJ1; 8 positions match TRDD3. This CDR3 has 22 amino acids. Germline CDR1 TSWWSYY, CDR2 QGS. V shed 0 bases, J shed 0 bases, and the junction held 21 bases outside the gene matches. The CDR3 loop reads CALGELNPSTVSGGCNTDKLIF. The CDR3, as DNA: TGTGCTCTTGGGGAACTCAACCCTTCTACCGTTAGTGGGGGATGCAACACCGATAAACTCATCTTT.

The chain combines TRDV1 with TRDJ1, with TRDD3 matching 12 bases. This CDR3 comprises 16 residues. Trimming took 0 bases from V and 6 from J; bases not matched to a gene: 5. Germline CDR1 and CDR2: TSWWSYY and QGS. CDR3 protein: CALGELQLGDTYKLIF. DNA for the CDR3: TGTGCTCTTGGGGAACTTCAACTGGGGGATACCTATAAACTCATCTTT.

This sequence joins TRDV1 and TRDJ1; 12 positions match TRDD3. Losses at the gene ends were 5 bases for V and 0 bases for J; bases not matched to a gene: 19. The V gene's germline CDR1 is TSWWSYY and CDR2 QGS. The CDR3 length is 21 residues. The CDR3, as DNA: TGTGCTCTTGGGACCCTCCTTCGCGTACTGGGGGATACTGGTTACACCGATAAACTCATCTTT. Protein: CALGTLLRVLGDTGYTDKLIF.

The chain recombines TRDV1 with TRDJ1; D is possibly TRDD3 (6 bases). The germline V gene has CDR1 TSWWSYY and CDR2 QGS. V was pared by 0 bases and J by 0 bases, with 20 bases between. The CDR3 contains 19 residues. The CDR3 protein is CALGELGEEWGSYTDKLIF. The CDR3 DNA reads TGTGCTCTTGGGGAACTTGGCGAGGAATGGGGGTCGTACACCGATAAACTCATCTTT.

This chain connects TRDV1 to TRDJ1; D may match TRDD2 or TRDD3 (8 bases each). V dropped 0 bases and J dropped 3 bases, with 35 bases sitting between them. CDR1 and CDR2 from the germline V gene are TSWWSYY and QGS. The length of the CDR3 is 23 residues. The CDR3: CALGELSSYGIVGIPHRADKLIF. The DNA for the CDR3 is TGTGCTCTTGGGGAACTTTCTTCCTACGGAATCGTGGGGATACCACACCGGGCCGATAAACTCATCTTT.

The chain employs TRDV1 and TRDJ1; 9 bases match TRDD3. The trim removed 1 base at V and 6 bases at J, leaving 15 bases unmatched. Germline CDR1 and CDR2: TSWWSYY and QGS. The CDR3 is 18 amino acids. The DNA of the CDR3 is TGTGCTCTTGGGGAACAGGGCCCACTGGGGGAACGACACTATAAACTCATCTTT. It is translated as CALGEQGPLGERHYKLIF.

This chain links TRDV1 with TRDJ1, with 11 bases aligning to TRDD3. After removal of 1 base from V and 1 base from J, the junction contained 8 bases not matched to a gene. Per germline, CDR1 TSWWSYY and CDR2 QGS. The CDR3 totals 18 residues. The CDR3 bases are TGTGCTCTTGGGGAACCTCATGTACTGGGGGATATCACCGATAAACTCATCTTT. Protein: CALGEPHVLGDITDKLIF.

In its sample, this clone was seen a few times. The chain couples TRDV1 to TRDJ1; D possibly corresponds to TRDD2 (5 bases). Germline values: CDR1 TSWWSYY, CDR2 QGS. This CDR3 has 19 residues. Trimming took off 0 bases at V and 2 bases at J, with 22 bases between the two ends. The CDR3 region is CALGELSSPIPTGTDKLIF. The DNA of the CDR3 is TGTGCTCTTGGGGAACTTTCCTCCCCAATCCCCACCGGGACCGATAAACTCATCTTT.

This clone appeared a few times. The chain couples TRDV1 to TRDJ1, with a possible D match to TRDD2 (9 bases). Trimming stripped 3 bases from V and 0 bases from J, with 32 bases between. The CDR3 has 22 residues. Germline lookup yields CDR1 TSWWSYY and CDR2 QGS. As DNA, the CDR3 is TGTGCTCTTGGGGACCTGCCCCTTCCTACAGGAGCTGGGGGAACGTACACCGATAAACTCATCTTT. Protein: CALGDLPLPTGAGGTYTDKLIF.

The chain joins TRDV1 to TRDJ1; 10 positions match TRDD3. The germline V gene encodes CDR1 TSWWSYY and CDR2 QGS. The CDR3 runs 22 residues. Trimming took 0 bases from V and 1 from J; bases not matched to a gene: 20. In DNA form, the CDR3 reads TGTGCTCTTGGGGAACTAAGGTGCCCTACGATTCCTACTGGGGGATGCACCGATAAACTCATCTTT. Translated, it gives CALGELRCPTIPTGGCTDKLIF.